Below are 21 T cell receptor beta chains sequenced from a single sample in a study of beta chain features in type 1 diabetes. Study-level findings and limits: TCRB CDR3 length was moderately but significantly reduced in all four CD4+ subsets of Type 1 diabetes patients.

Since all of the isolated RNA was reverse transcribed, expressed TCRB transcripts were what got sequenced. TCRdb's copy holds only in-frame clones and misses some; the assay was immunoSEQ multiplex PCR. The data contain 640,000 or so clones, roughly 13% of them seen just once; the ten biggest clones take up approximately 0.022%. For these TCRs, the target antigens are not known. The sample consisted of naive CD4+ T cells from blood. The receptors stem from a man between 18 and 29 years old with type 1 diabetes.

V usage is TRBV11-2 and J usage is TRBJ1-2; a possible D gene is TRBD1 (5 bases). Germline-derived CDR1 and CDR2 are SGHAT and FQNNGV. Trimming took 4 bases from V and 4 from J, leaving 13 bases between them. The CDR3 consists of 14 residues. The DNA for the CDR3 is TGTGCCAGCAGCTCGGGACTCCAGACCTATGGCTACACCTTC. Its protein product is CASSSGLQTYGYTF.

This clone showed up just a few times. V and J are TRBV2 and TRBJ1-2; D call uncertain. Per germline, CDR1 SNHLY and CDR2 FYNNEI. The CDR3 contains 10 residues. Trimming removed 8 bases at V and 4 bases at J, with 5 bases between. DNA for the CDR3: TGTGCCAGCGGGAGCTATGGCTACACCTTC. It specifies CASGSYGYTF.

CDR3 DNA: TGTGCCAACTTGGATCCCTCTGGAAACACCATATATTTT. It encodes CANLDPSGNTIYF. The chain is built from TRBV10-3 and TRBJ1-3, with D unclear. The V gene lost 10 bases and the J gene lost 0 bases, with 10 bases spanning the gap. Germline CDR1 reads ENHRY; CDR2 reads SYGVKD. The CDR3 is 13 residues long.

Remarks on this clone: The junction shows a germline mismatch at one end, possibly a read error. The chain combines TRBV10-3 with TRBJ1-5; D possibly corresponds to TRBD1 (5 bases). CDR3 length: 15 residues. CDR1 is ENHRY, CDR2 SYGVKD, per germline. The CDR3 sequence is CAISEVDSSDQPQHF. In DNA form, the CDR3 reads TGTGCCATCAGTGAGGTAGACAGTAGCGATCAGCCCCAGCATTTT.

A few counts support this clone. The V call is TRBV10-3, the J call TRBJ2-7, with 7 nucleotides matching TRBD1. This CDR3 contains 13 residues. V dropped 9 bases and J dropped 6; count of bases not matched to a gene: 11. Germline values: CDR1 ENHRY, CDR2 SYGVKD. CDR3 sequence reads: CAMRGQAESEQYF. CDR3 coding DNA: TGTGCCATGAGAGGACAGGCCGAGAGCGAGCAGTACTTC.

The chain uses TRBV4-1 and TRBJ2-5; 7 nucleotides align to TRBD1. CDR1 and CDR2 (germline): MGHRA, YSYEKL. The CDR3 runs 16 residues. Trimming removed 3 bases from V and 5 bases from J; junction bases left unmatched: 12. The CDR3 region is CASSQGTAESWETQYF. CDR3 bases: TGCGCCAGCAGCCAGGGGACAGCCGAGTCCTGGGAGACCCAGTACTTC.

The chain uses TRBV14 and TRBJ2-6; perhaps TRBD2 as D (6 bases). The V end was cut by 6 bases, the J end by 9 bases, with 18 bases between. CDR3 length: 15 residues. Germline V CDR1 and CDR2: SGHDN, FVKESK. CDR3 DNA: TGTGCCAGCAGTAAGACCGTCGGGGGTTTCAACGTCCTGACTTTC. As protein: CASSKTVGGFNVLTF.

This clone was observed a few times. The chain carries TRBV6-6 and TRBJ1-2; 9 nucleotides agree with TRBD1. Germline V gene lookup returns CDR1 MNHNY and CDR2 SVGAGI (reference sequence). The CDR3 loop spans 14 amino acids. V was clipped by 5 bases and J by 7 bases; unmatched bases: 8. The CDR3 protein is CASSPPGQGSGYTF. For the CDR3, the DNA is TGTGCCAGCAGTCCCCCGGGACAGGGTAGTGGCTACACCTTC.

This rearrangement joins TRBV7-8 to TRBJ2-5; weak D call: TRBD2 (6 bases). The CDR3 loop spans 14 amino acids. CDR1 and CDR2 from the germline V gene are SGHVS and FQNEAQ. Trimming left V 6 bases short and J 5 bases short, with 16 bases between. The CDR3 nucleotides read TGTGCCAGCAGTAACCGACTAGAGCAGGAGACCCAGTACTTC. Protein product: CASSNRLEQETQYF.

The DNA for the CDR3 is TGTGCCAGCAGCCCGACCCGGACAGAGCAAGAGACCCAGTACTTC. This translates into CASSPTRTEQETQYF. V and J are TRBV6-6 and TRBJ2-5; D is possibly TRBD1 (6 bases). V was trimmed by 6 bases and J by 2 bases, leaving 16 bases between them. The V gene's germline CDR1 is MNHNY and CDR2 SVGAGI (reference sequence). This CDR3 region has 15 residues.

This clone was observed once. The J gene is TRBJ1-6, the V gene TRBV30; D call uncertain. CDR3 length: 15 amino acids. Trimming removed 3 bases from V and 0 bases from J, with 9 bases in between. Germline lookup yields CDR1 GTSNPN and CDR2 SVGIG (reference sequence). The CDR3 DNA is TGTGCCTGGAGCTATCCTAGCTCCTATAATTCACCCCTCCACTTT. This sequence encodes CAWSYPSSYNSPLHF.

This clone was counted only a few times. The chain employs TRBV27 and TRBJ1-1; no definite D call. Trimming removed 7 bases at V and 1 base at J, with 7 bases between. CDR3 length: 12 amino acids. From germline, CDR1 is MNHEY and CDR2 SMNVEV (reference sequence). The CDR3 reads CASKKSNTEAFF. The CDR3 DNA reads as TGTGCCAGCAAAAAATCGAACACTGAAGCTTTCTTT.

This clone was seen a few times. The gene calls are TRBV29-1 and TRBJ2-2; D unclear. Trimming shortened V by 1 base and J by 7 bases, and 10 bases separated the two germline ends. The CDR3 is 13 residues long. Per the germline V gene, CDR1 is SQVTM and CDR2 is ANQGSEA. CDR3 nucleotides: TGCAGCGTTGAAGCCAGACTGGGCGGGGAGCTGTTTTTT. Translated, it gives CSVEARLGGELFF.

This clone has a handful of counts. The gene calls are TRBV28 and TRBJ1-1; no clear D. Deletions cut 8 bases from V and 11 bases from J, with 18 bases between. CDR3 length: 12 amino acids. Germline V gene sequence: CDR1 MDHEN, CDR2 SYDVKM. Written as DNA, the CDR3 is TGTGCCAGCGCAACCCCGGGAGGTGAGGCTTTCTTT. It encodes CASATPGGEAFF.

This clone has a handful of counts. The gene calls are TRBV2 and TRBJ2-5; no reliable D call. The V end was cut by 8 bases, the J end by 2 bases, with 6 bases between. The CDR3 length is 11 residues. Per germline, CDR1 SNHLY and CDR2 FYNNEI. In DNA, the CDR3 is TGTGCCAGCGCATTACAAGAGACCCAGTACTTC. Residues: CASALQETQYF.

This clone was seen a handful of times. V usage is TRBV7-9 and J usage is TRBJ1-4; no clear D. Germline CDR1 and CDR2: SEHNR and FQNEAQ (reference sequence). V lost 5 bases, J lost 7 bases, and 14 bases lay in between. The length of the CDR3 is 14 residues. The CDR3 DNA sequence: TGTGCCAGCAGCCGCCCCGCCGGCGGTGAAAAACTGTTTTTT. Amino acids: CASSRPAGGEKLFF.

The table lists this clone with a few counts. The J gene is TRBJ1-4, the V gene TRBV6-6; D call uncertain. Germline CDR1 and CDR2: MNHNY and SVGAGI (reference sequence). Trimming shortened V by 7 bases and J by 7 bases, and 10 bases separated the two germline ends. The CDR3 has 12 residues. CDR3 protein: CASTTGSEKLFF. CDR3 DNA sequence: TGTGCCAGCACAACGGGGAGTGAAAAACTGTTTTTT.

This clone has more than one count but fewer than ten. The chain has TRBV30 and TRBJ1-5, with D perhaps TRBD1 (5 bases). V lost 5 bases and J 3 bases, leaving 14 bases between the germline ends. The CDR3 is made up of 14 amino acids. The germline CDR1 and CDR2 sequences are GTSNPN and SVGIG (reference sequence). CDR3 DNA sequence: TGTGCCTGGGCCTCGACAGTCCACAATCAGCCCCAGCATTTT. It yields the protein CAWASTVHNQPQHF.

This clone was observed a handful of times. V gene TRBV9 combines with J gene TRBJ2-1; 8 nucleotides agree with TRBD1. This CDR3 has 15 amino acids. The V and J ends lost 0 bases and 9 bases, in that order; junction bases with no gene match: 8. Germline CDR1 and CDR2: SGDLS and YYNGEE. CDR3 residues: CASSVVGQGLSEQFF. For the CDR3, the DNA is TGTGCCAGCAGCGTAGTAGGACAGGGATTAAGTGAGCAGTTCTTC.

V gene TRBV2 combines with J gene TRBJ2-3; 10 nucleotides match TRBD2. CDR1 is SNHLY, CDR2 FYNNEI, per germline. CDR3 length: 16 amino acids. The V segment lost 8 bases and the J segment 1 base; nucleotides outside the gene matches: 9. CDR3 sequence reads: CASGSTSGFRTDTQYF. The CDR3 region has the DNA TGTGCCAGCGGTTCGACTAGCGGGTTCCGCACAGATACGCAGTATTTT.

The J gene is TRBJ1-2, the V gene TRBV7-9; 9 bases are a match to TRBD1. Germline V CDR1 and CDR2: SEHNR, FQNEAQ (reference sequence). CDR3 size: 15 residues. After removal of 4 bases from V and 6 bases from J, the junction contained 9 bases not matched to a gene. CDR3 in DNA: TGTGCCAGCAGCTCCGGGACAGGGCCTTCTCATGGCTACACCTTC. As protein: CASSSGTGPSHGYTF.